This TCR beta chain was recovered during a study of T cells in tumors after PD-1 blockade. Study-level findings and limits: Blood contained about 40% of the tumor's TCR clonotypes.

V lost 2 bases and J lost 8, with 12 bases in between. The CDR3 extends over 13 amino acids. Germline CDR1 and CDR2: MNHEY and SVGAGI. Assay used: immunoSEQ multiplex PCR; TCRdb lists only in-frame clones, some missing. Here the sample spans tens of thousands of clones, 79% being singletons. This clone was picked up a small number of times. Its antigen is as yet unknown. The genes are TRBV6-5 and TRBJ1-2; D is undetermined. Source: PBMCs, taken before anti-PD-1 therapy. The sequence was obtained from a human donor with advanced basal cell or squamous cell carcinoma (not recorded which). The CDR3 nucleotides are TGTGCCAGCAGTTACGGTTTCAGCCAGGGCTACACCTTC. Protein: CASSYGFSQGYTF.